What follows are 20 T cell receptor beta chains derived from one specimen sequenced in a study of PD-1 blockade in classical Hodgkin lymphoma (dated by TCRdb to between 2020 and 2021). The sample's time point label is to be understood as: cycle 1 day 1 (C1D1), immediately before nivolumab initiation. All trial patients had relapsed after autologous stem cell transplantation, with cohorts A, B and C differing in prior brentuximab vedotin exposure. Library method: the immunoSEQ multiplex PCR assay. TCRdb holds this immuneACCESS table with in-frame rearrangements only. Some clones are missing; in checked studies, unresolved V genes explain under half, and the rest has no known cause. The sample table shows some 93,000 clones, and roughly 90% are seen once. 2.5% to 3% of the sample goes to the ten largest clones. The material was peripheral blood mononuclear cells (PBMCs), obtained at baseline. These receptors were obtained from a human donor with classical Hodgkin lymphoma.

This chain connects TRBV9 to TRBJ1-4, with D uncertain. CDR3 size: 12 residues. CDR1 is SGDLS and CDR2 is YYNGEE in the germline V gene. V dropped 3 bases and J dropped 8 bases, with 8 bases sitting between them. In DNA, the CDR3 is TGTGCCAGCAGCGCCGGGAGCGAAAAACTGTTTTTT. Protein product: CASSAGSEKLFF.

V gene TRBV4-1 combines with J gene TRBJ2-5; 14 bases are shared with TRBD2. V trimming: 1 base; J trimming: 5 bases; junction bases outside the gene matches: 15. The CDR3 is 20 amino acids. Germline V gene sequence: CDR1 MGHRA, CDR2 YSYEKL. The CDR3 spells CASSQVVGGLAGGRGETQYF. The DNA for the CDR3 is TGCGCCAGCAGCCAAGTCGTTGGAGGACTAGCGGGAGGCCGAGGCGAGACCCAGTACTTC.

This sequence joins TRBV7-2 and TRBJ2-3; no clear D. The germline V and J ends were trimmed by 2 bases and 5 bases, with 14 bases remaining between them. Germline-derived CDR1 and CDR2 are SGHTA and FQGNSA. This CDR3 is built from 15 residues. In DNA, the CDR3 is TGTGCCAGCAGCTTATTTCGTGAGCCCCGAGATACGCAGTATTTT. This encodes CASSLFREPRDTQYF.

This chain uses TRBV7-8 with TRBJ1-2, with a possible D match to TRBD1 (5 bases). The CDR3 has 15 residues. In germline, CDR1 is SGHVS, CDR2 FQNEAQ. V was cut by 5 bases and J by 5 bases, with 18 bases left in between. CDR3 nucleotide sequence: TGTGCCAGCAGCACCCGGGGACTCGAGGGGTATGGCTACACCTTC. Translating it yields CASSTRGLEGYGYTF.

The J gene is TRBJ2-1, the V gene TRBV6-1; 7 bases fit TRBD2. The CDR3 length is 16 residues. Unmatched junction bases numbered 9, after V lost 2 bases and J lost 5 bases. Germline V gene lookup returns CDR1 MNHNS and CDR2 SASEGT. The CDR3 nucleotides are TGTGCCAGCAGTGAATTTGGGCTAGCGGATCACAATGAGCAGTTCTTC. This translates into CASSEFGLADHNEQFF.

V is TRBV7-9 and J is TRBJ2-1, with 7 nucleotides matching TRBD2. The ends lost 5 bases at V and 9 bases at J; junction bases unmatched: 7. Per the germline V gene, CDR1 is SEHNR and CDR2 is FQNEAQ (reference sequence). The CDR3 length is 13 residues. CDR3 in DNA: TGTGCCAGCAGCGGAGGGAGGGCCACTGAGCAGTTCTTC. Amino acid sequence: CASSGGRATEQFF.

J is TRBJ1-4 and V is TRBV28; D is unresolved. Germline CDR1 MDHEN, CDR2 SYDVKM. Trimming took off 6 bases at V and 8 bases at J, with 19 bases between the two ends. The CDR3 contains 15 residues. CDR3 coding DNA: TGTGCCAGCAGCTGGAGTCCCCGGCCTGAAGAAAAACTGTTTTTT. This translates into CASSWSPRPEEKLFF.

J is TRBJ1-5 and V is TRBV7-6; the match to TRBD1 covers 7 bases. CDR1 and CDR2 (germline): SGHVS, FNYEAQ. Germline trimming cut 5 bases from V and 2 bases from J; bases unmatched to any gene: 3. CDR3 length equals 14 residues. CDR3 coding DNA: TGTGCCAGCAGCCCCACAGGGGGCAATCAGCCCCAGCATTTT. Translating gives CASSPTGGNQPQHF.

This chain's CDR3 is CASSLAGRGQGEAFF. Here the CDR3 DNA reads TGTGCCAGCAGCTTAGCGGGCAGGGGGCAAGGTGAAGCTTTCTTT. This rearrangement joins TRBV7-6 to TRBJ1-1, with 8 bases matching TRBD1. The junction had 7 bases not matched to a gene; V was cut back by 0 bases and J by 7 bases. From germline, CDR1 is SGHVS and CDR2 FNYEAQ. The CDR3 is made up of 15 amino acids.

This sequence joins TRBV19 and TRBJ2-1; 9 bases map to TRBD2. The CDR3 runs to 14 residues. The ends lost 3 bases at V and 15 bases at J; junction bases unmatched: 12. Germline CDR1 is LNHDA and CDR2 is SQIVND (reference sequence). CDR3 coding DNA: TGTGCCAGTAGTATTATCGGACTAGCGTTTTGGCCGTTCTTC. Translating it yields CASSIIGLAFWPFF.

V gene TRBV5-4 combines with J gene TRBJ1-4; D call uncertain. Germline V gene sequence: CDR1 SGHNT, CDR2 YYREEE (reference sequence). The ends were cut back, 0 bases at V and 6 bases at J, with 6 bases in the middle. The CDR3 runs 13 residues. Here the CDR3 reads CASSLERDEKLFF. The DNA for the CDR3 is TGTGCCAGCAGCTTGGAGAGGGATGAAAAACTGTTTTTT.

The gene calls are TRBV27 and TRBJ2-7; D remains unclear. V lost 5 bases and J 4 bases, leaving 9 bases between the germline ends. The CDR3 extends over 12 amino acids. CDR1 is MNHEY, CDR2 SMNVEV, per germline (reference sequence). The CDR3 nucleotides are TGTGCCAGCAGTCCGGGCCCTTACGAGCAGTACTTC. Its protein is CASSPGPYEQYF.

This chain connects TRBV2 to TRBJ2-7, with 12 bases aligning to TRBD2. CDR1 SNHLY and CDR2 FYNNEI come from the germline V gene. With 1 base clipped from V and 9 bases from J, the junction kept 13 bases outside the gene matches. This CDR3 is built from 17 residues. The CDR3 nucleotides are TGTGCCAGCAGTGAAGATGGAAGTGCTAGCGGGAGGGCCGTGCAGTACTTC. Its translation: CASSEDGSASGRAVQYF.

The chain's CDR3 is CASSSWGASGRGSRNTIYF. DNA of the CDR3: TGTGCCAGCAGCTCTTGGGGGGCCTCGGGCCGGGGCTCCAGAAACACCATATATTTT. The chain links TRBV5-4 to TRBJ1-3; TRBD1 is a possible D gene (6 bases). The length of the CDR3 is 19 residues. Trimming removed 3 bases from V and 5 bases from J, with 27 bases in between. From germline, CDR1 is SGHNT and CDR2 YYREEE (reference sequence).

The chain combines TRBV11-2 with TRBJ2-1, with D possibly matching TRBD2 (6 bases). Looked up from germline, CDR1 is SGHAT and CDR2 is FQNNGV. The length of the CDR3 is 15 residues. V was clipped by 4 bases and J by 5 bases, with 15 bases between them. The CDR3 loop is CASSSWTILNNEQFF. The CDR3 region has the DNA TGTGCCAGCAGCTCCTGGACTATCCTCAACAATGAGCAGTTCTTC.

CDR3 bases: TGTGCCAGCAGCCCTTCGACTAGCGCCTACAATGAGCAGTTCTTC. This sequence encodes CASSPSTSAYNEQFF. This chain connects TRBV7-2 to TRBJ2-1; the match to TRBD2 covers 8 bases. The CDR3 runs to 15 residues. Germline V lookup: CDR1 SGHTA, CDR2 FQGNSA. J lost 2 bases, V lost 5 bases, and 5 bases had no gene match.

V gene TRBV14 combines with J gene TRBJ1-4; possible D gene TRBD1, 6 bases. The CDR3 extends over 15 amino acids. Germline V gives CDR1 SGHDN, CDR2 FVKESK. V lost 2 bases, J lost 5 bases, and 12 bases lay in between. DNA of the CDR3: TGTGCCAGCAGCCAACGAGGGGGATCGAATGAAAAACTGTTTTTT. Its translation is CASSQRGGSNEKLFF.

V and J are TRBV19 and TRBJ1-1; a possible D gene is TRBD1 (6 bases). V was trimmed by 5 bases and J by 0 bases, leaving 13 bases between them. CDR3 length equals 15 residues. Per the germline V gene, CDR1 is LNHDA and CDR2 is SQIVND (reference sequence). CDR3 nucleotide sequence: TGTGCCAGTAGTGAGTCCGGGACACTGAACACTGAAGCTTTCTTT. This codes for CASSESGTLNTEAFF.

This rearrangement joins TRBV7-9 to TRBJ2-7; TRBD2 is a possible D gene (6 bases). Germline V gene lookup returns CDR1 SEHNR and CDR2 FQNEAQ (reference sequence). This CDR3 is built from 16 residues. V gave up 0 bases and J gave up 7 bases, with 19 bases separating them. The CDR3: CASSLAGGIAPLEQYF. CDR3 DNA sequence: TGTGCCAGCAGCTTAGCCGGCGGGATTGCCCCTTTGGAGCAGTACTTC.

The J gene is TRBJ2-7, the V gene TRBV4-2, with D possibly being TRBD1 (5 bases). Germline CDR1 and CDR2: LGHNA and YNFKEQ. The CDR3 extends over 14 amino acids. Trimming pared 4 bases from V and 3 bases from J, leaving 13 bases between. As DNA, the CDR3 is TGTGCCAGCAGCCCCCCTTCGGACAACTACGAGCAGTACTTC. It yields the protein CASSPPSDNYEQYF.